The rows below give T cell receptor beta chains drawn from one sample of a study of T-cell reconstitution after alpha-beta-depleted transplantation in children. TCRdb used MiXCR to reprocess the PCR reads, holding one entry per CDR3 protein. The sample yields 170,000 or so distinct CDR3 sequences, roughly 6.8% seen once. The source was PBMCs from the stem cell graft donor, collected from the stem cell graft. The receptors here all came from a human donor who donated a stem cell graft to a child with Wiskott-Aldrich syndrome. Each CDR3 is given with its conserved first and last residue. A D gene is named only where the DNA matches it firmly. Some rows have no size entry. The others give once, few or many, or a class for an expanded clone.

TGTGCCAGCAGCTTATTAGGGACCCTATACAATGAGCAGTTCTTC CASSLLGTLYNEQFF TRBJ2-1 - few TRBV7-8
TGTGCCACCAGTGATTTAAACACAGACACCGGGGAGCTGTTTTTT CATSDLNTDTGELFF TRBJ2-2 - many TRBV24-1
TGTGCCAGCAGCCAAGATATGTTTGCAGGGGGTGGTGGCTACACCTTC CASSQDMFAGGGGYTF TRBJ1-2 TRBD1 - TRBV14
TGTGCCAGCAGCTACGATGAAGGGGTTGGTCTAGCGGACCCCTACGAGCAGTACTTC CASSYDEGVGLADPYEQYF TRBJ2-7 TRBD2 many TRBV6-2/TRBV6-3
TGCAGCGTTGAGAGCGCGCGGGGGCCCCAGCATTTT CSVESARGPQHF TRBJ1-5 - - TRBV29-1
TGCGCCAGCAGCGGATTAAGGGGAAATGAGCAGTTCTTC CASSGLRGNEQFF TRBJ2-1 - many TRBV5-1
TGCAGTGCCCGTCGACTCGAGTACGAGCAGTACTTC CSARRLEYEQYF TRBJ2-7 - many TRBV20-1
TGTGCCAGCACGACCAGGAGCACAGATACGCAGTATTTT CASTTRSTDTQYF TRBJ2-3 - many TRBV12-3/TRBV12-4
TGCGCCAGCAGCATCCAGGGTACAGATACGCAGTATTTT CASSIQGTDTQYF TRBJ2-3 - few TRBV5-1
TGCGCCAGCAGCCACAGGGGCGACTATGGCTACACCTTC CASSHRGDYGYTF TRBJ1-2 - many TRBV4-3
TGTGCCAGCAGCTATACCCGGGGAGATACGCAGTATTTT CASSYTRGDTQYF TRBJ2-3 - - TRBV12-3/TRBV12-4
TGTGCCAGCAGTGAATCCCCTACCTCCTACAATGAGCAGTTCTTC CASSESPTSYNEQFF TRBJ2-1 - many TRBV25-1